This T cell receptor (beta chain) was documented in a study of human T cells and chemical hapten exposure. Germline lookup yields CDR1 MDHEN and CDR2 SYDVKM. Trimming took 5 bases from V and 10 from J, leaving 20 bases between them. CDR3 length equals 14 residues. This clonotype occurred many times. This sample's time point: patch test 1, 2 weeks after DPC sensitization. Treatment specified: therapeutic diphenylcyclopropenone sensitization with weekly scalp DPC. TCRdb redid the calling of the RACE reads with MiXCR, one entry per CDR3 protein. The table has nearly 350,000 distinct CDR3 sequences, under 8% seen once.

The receptor comes from a woman between 18 and 29 years old with alopecia areata. Some clones in this sample may be carry-over from other donors' samples. This specimen consisted of whole blood, obtained in connection with sensitization to the hapten diphenylcyclopropenone (DPC). The rearrangement uses TRBV28 and TRBJ1-2, with D unclear. The chain's CDR3 is CASSLAGGQKSYTF. DNA of the CDR3: TGTGCCAGCAGTCTTGCGGGAGGTCAGAAGTCCTACACCTTC.